These 27 T cell receptor beta chains were all obtained from the same sample, sequenced in a study of T cell clones after liver transplantation. Profiling relied on immunoSEQ multiplex PCR, and the TCRdb table lists in-frame clones only, not all of them. The top ten hold around 2.2% of the sample, which has approximately 70,000 clones, 84% seen once. The sample in question was CD4+ T cells from blood, obtained around 50 months after liver transplant. Every receptor here comes from a human patient who received a liver transplant. Some T cells here may be from the graft donor.

The chain couples TRBV7-3 to TRBJ2-3; no clear D. The CDR3 loop spans 13 amino acids. Germline CDR1 is SGHTA and CDR2 is FQGTGA. Trimming cost V 5 bases and J 1 base, with 7 bases left between them. This chain's CDR3 is CASSPEGTDTQYF. The CDR3 nucleotides are TGTGCCAGCAGCCCCGAGGGCACAGATACGCAGTATTTT.

V usage is TRBV12-5 and J usage is TRBJ1-1; 9 bases agree with TRBD1. This CDR3 has 14 amino acids. The V gene end was trimmed by 5 bases and the J gene end by 6 bases; junction bases not matched to a gene: 7. The V gene's germline CDR1 is LGHNT and CDR2 FRNRAP. CDR3 nucleotide sequence: TGTGCTAGTGGTCCTAGACAGGGGGTCGCTGAAGCTTTCTTT. Residues: CASGPRQGVAEAFF.

The V and J genes are TRBV19 and TRBJ2-1; no definite D call. The CDR3 is made up of 14 amino acids. Germline CDR1 LNHDA, CDR2 SQIVND (reference sequence). V was clipped by 5 bases and J by 3 bases, with 11 bases between them. This chain's CDR3 is CASSQQNSYNEQFF. Written as DNA, the CDR3 is TGTGCCAGTAGTCAACAGAATAGCTACAATGAGCAGTTCTTC.

This chain links TRBV7-2 with TRBJ1-2; D possibly corresponds to TRBD1 (5 bases). CDR3 size: 18 residues. Per germline, CDR1 SGHTA and CDR2 FQGNSA. Between the trimmed V and J ends, which lost 4 bases and 7 bases, there was a span of 28 bases. CDR3 protein: CASSSVNIARGYGVGYTF. CDR3 DNA sequence: TGTGCCAGCAGCTCGGTTAATATAGCAAGGGGCTATGGCGTTGGCTACACCTTC.

CDR3 region: CASSPEGNGYGYTF. CDR3 DNA sequence: TGCGCCAGCAGCCCCGAGGGGAATGGCTATGGCTACACCTTC. The genes are TRBV5-1 and TRBJ1-2; a weak D match, TRBD1 (5 bases). The length of the CDR3 is 14 residues. V shed 4 bases and J shed 4 bases, with 14 bases lying between them. Germline CDR1 and CDR2: SGHRS and YFSETQ.

V usage is TRBV25-1 and J usage is TRBJ2-4, with a weak D call TRBD2 (5 bases). With 7 bases removed from V and 7 bases from J, the gap between germline ends came to 14 bases. Germline CDR1 and CDR2: MGHDK and SYGVNS. The CDR3 extends over 13 amino acids. The CDR3 spells CASTSPGSNIQYF. In nucleotides, the CDR3 is TGTGCCAGCACATCACCGGGGAGTAACATTCAGTACTTC. Using reference TRBV25-1 and TRBJ2-4 for the parts outside the CDR3, the full variable domain is EADIYQTPRYLVIGTGKKITLECSQTMGHDKMYWYQQDPGMELHLIHYSYGVNSTEKGDLSSESTVSRIRTEHFPLTLESARPSHTSQYLCASTSPGSNIQYFGAGTRLSVL.

This clone was counted only a few times. V gene TRBV7-2 combines with J gene TRBJ2-6; D unresolved. CDR3 length: 14 amino acids. Trimming shortened V by 3 bases and J by 2 bases, and 5 bases separated the two germline ends. Germline CDR1 is SGHTA and CDR2 is FQGNSA. In nucleotides, the CDR3 is TGTGCCAGCAGCTTGATCCCTGGGGCCAACGTCCTGACTTTC. The encoded protein is CASSLIPGANVLTF.

The J gene is TRBJ1-5, the V gene TRBV10-3; 9 positions agree with TRBD1. With V trimmed by 3 bases and J by 6 bases, 3 bases remained unmatched. The CDR3 runs 14 residues. Per the germline V gene, CDR1 is ENHRY and CDR2 is SYGVKD. The chain's CDR3 is CAISEGDRAQPQHF. DNA for the CDR3: TGTGCCATCAGTGAAGGGGACAGGGCTCAGCCCCAGCATTTT.

The V call is TRBV7-9, the J call TRBJ2-2, with D tentatively TRBD2 (5 bases). V lost 1 base, J lost 6 bases, and 9 bases lay in between. The V gene's germline CDR1 is SEHNR and CDR2 FQNEAQ (reference sequence). The CDR3 contains 14 residues. CDR3: CASSLGLKAGELFF. The CDR3 coding sequence is TGTGCCAGCAGCTTAGGACTAAAGGCCGGGGAGCTGTTTTTT.

The J gene is TRBJ2-3, the V gene TRBV27; 7 bases are a match to TRBD2. This CDR3 is built from 15 residues. With V trimmed by 3 bases and J by 0 bases, 3 bases remained unmatched. CDR1 and CDR2 from the germline V gene are MNHEY and SMNVEV (reference sequence). DNA of the CDR3: TGTGCCAGCAGTTTGGCTAGCGGAAGCACAGATACGCAGTATTTT. It is translated as CASSLASGSTDTQYF.

V is TRBV27 and J is TRBJ2-1; TRBD2 might be the D (6 bases). This CDR3 has 14 amino acids. Trimming took 5 bases from V and 9 from J, leaving 17 bases between them. Germline lookup yields CDR1 MNHEY and CDR2 SMNVEV (reference sequence). The CDR3 sequence is CASSATEGAGEQFF. CDR3 nucleotide sequence: TGTGCCAGCAGTGCAACGGAGGGAGCGGGTGAGCAGTTCTTC.

This chain connects TRBV18 to TRBJ2-6; weak D call: TRBD1 (5 bases). Germline values: CDR1 KGHSH, CDR2 LQKENI. CDR3 length equals 17 residues. The germline V and J ends were trimmed by 2 bases and 0 bases, with 11 bases remaining between them. In DNA form, the CDR3 reads TGTGCCAGCTCACCAGGGGCCCTCATCTCTGGGGCCAACGTCCTGACTTTC. Amino acids: CASSPGALISGANVLTF.

The rearrangement links TRBV18 to TRBJ2-4; 7 bases align to TRBD1. In germline, CDR1 is KGHSH, CDR2 LQKENI. V lost 1 base to trimming and J lost 8 bases; unmatched junction nucleotides: 2. The CDR3 sequence is 13 residues long. CDR3 loop: CASSPQGADIQYF. As DNA, the CDR3 is TGTGCCAGCTCACCACAGGGGGCTGACATTCAGTACTTC.

The V gene is TRBV27, the J gene TRBJ2-1, with D perhaps TRBD1 or TRBD2 (5 bases each). This CDR3 has 17 residues. Germline lookup yields CDR1 MNHEY and CDR2 SMNVEV (reference sequence). V lost 5 bases and J lost 7, with 24 bases in between. The CDR3 sequence is CASSTLAGWGRKNEQFF. The CDR3, as DNA: TGTGCCAGCAGTACCTTGGCCGGGTGGGGACGAAAAAATGAGCAGTTCTTC.

The rearrangement joins TRBV7-6 to TRBJ2-1, with 7 bases fitting TRBD2. The V segment lost 7 bases and the J segment 2 bases; nucleotides outside the gene matches: 8. The germline gives CDR1 SGHVS, CDR2 FNYEAQ. The CDR3 runs 15 residues. The CDR3 here is CASKAGEGPYNEQFF. As DNA, the CDR3 is TGTGCCAGCAAGGCGGGGGAGGGGCCCTACAATGAGCAGTTCTTC.

Here the CDR3 reads CASSLVSGSADTQYF. The DNA for the CDR3 is TGCGCCAGCAGCTTGGTTAGCGGGAGTGCAGATACGCAGTATTTT. The rearrangement links TRBV5-1 to TRBJ2-3; 9 nucleotides match TRBD2. The CDR3 runs 15 residues. V shed 0 bases, J shed 4 bases, and the junction held 3 bases outside the gene matches. The V gene's germline CDR1 is SGHRS and CDR2 YFSETQ.

J is TRBJ1-3 and V is TRBV6-1; TRBD1 matches 10 bases. Unmatched junction bases numbered 6, after V lost 6 bases and J lost 4 bases. Germline loops: CDR1 MNHNS, CDR2 SASEGT. The CDR3 has 15 residues. The CDR3 protein is CASREDRGSGNTIYF. CDR3 sequence (DNA): TGTGCCAGCAGGGAGGACAGGGGGTCCGGAAACACCATATATTTT.

The chain couples TRBV28 to TRBJ2-5, with D hard to call. The CDR3 runs to 12 residues. V shed 5 bases and J shed 4 bases, with 8 bases lying between them. The germline V gene encodes CDR1 MDHEN and CDR2 SYDVKM. CDR3 amino acids: CASSTQVETQYF. DNA for the CDR3: TGTGCCAGCAGTACCCAAGTAGAGACCCAGTACTTC.

The rearrangement joins TRBV7-9 to TRBJ2-2, with D maybe TRBD2 (7 bases). Germline lookup yields CDR1 SEHNR and CDR2 FQNEAQ (reference sequence). CDR3 length equals 15 residues. The ends were cut back, 7 bases at V and 4 bases at J, with 16 bases in the middle. The DNA of the CDR3 is TGTGCCAGCACACTAGAGGGGGGGCGCACCGGGGAGCTGTTTTTT. Protein product: CASTLEGGRTGELFF.

This clone showed up just once. The V and J genes are TRBV7-2 and TRBJ2-2; D not resolved. This CDR3 comprises 13 residues. Trimming took 2 bases from V and 6 from J, leaving 7 bases between them. Germline assignment: CDR1 SGHTA and CDR2 FQGNSA. CDR3 amino acids: CASSLSSAGELFF. CDR3 coding DNA: TGTGCCAGCAGCTTAAGTTCAGCCGGGGAGCTGTTTTTT.

Sample share makes this clone medium-sized. The rearrangement links TRBV9 to TRBJ2-5, with a possible D match to TRBD2 (7 bases). V lost 4 bases and J 4 bases, leaving 17 bases between the germline ends. This CDR3 has 15 amino acids. The germline CDR1 and CDR2 sequences are SGDLS and YYNGEE. The DNA of the CDR3 is TGTGCCAGCAGCAAACAGGGAGGGACCAGAGAGACCCAGTACTTC. The encoded protein is CASSKQGGTRETQYF.

This clone turned up a few times. J is TRBJ1-2 and V is TRBV28, with 8 bases identical to TRBD1. Unmatched junction bases numbered 9, after V lost 5 bases and J lost 7 bases. The CDR3 extends over 14 amino acids. Germline-derived CDR1 and CDR2 are MDHEN and SYDVKM. This CDR3 is CASSGQGGSGGYTF. For the CDR3, the DNA is TGTGCCAGCAGTGGACAGGGAGGGTCCGGTGGCTACACCTTC.

J is TRBJ1-1 and V is TRBV5-1; perhaps TRBD1 as D (6 bases). Deletions cut 0 bases from V and 7 bases from J, with 16 bases between. Germline CDR1 SGHRS, CDR2 YFSETQ. The CDR3 length is 15 residues. The CDR3 sequence is CASSLDLGKGGEAFF. CDR3 nucleotide sequence: TGCGCCAGCAGCTTGGATCTGGGTAAGGGGGGTGAAGCTTTCTTT.

The count of this clone is one. V and J are TRBV6-5 and TRBJ2-3; D is possibly TRBD2 (6 bases). The CDR3 runs 15 residues. V dropped 8 bases and J dropped 2 bases, with 17 bases sitting between them. The germline V gene encodes CDR1 MNHEY and CDR2 SVGAGI. The CDR3 region is CASGKGRENTDTQYF. In DNA, the CDR3 is TGTGCCAGCGGTAAAGGTCGGGAGAACACAGATACGCAGTATTTT.

This chain uses TRBV6-6 with TRBJ1-2; D perhaps matches TRBD1 (5 bases). The length of the CDR3 is 14 residues. Germline V lookup: CDR1 MNHNY, CDR2 SVGAGI (reference sequence). The germline V and J ends were trimmed by 7 bases and 6 bases, with 18 bases remaining between them. This CDR3 reads CASTYGAGTNGYTF. The CDR3 bases are TGTGCCAGCACCTATGGGGCAGGAACGAATGGCTACACCTTC.

The sample holds one count of this clone. The CDR3 DNA is TGTGCCAGCAGCTTAGCCCTCGCGCGGCCGCTGGGGGAGACCCAGTACTTC. This encodes CASSLALARPLGETQYF. The chain has TRBV7-9 and TRBJ2-5; D remains unclear. This CDR3 comprises 17 residues. Trimming took off 0 bases at V and 5 bases at J, with 19 bases between the two ends. Per the germline V gene, CDR1 is SEHNR and CDR2 is FQNEAQ (reference sequence).

This clone has more than one count but fewer than ten. This chain joins TRBV2 and TRBJ2-1, with TRBD2 as a possible D gene (5 bases). Trimming pared 6 bases from V and 5 bases from J, leaving 11 bases between. Germline CDR1 is SNHLY and CDR2 is FYNNEI. The CDR3 totals 13 residues. The CDR3 spells CASSADFNNEQFF. The CDR3 coding sequence is TGTGCCAGCAGCGCGGACTTTAACAATGAGCAGTTCTTC.